This TCR beta chain was sequenced in a study of blood T cell repertoires in COVID-19 (dated by TCRdb to about 2020). Study-level background: Samples from collaborators originated in the United States, Italy and Spain and spanned both the acute and convalescent phases of COVID-19. The material from the prospective study consisted of cDNA or gDNA derived from T cells, B-cell-depleted T cells, or PBMCs. Subjects who had been exposed to COVID-19, were actively infected with it, or had recovered from it provided the deeply sampled blood TCRbeta repertoires that made up the dataset. The repertoires were made available in a free public database intended to serve as a resource for research on the immune response to SARS-CoV-2. The samples were drawn from the first 160 participants of the ongoing ImmuneRACE study and from over a thousand subjects provided by 6 global collaborators. Sample metadata almost always included a de-identified subject ID, COVID-19 status, age in years and sex. Where available, HLA class I and class II types were taken from metadata supplied by the sample provider and were not determined by assay-based typing.

CDR1 GTSNPN and CDR2 SVGIG were looked up in the germline V gene (reference sequence). Counted from cysteine to phenylalanine, this CDR3 has 13 amino acids. Only the CDR3 part of the read is kept: 39 bases, read in frame from the first base. At the junction V is shortened by 0 bases and J by 6 bases, with 12 bases in between. TCRbeta CDR3 regions were amplified from genomic DNA by means of the immunoSEQ Assay, a bias-controlled multiplex PCR. Per the source publication's procedure: Within the assay, amplification of reference gene primers was used to estimate how many nucleated cells each sample contained. To quantify the absolute abundance of each unique TCRbeta CDR3 rearrangement, sequence reads were collapsed and filtered. For each sample, productive Simpson clonality was calculated as the square root of Simpson's diversity index across productive rearrangements. TCRdb obtained this table from immuneACCESS and retained in-frame rearrangements with V and J assigned. These tables miss some clones; where compared with another copy, unresolved V genes account for less than half of the shortfall, and the remainder is unexplained. Clone size and the V and J calls come from that table; the DNA yielded D and trimming. For this sample there are 250,000 or so clones; around 89% appear just once. The ten largest clonotypes hold 4.1% of the sample.

Participants in the prospective study were aged roughly 18 to 100 years, lived in approximately 26 United States geographic areas, and enrolled through a virtual design. In the prospective study, cohorts were assigned on the basis of participant-reported clinical history obtained from a screening survey and a study questionnaire. Each participant in the prospective study had whole blood, serum and a nasopharyngeal or oropharyngeal swab collected by mobile phlebotomists. Participants in the prospective study had the option to provide additional blood draws and questionnaires over a roughly 2-month period. Prospective study blood samples were shipped either frozen or at room temperature before DNA extraction. What the work shows at the level of the full study, not this receptor alone: The amount of clinical and demographic metadata varied by source and participant and was provided uncurated.

Comment on this clone: Its antigen is still unknown. The sample holds no much larger clone one base away, and base qualities are not on file.

The sequence derives from a woman aged 25 to 39 with acute COVID-19. Sequenced input: PBMCs or T cells enriched from blood (not recorded which). Rearrangement joined TRBV30 to TRBJ2-7; the D segment could be TRBD2, given 5 matching bases. The CDR3 in this case is CAWSVRGSSEQYF. The sequenced DNA: TGTGCCTGGAGTGTTCGAGGGAGCTCCGAGCAGTACTTC.